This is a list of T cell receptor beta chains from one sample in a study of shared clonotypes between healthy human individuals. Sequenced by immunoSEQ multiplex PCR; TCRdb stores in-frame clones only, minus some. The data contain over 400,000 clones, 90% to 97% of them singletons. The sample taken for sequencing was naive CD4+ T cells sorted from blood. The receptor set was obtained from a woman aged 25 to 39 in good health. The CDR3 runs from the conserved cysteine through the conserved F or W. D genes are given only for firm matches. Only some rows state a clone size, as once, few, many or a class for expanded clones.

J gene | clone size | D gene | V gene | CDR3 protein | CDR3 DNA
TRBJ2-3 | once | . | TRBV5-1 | CASSLGRAGDTQYF | TGCGCCAGCAGCTTAGGGCGGGCCGGAGATACGCAGTATTTT
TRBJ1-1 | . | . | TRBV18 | CASSNQGRGEAFF | TGTGCCAGCTCAAATCAGGGTAGGGGTGAAGCTTTCTTT
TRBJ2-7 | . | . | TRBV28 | CASSKPSELHYEQYF | TGTGCCAGCAGTAAACCTAGCGAACTACACTACGAGCAGTACTTC
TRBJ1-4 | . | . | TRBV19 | CASSIRREEKLFF | TGTGCCAGTAGTATTCGCAGGGAGGAGAAACTGTTTTTT
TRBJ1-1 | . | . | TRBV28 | CASSLPGEGTEAFF | TGTGCCAGCAGTTTACCCGGGGAGGGCACTGAAGCTTTCTTT
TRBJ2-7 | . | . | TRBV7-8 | CASSLLGGDLFGEQYF | TGTGCCAGCAGCTTATTAGGGGGAGATCTCTTCGGGGAGCAGTACTTC
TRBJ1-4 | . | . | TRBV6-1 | CASSAYLWQDVRKLFF | TGTGCCAGCAGTGCTTACTTGTGGCAGGACGTGCGAAAACTGTTTTTT
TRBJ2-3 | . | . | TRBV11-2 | CASSEGQADTQYF | TGTGCCAGCAGCGAGGGACAAGCAGATACGCAGTATTTT
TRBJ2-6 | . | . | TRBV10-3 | CAISDDGSHPSSGANVLTF | TGTGCCATCAGTGATGACGGGTCCCACCCAAGTTCTGGGGCCAACGTCCTGACTTTC
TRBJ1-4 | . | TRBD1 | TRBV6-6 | CATVRGPREKLFF | TGTGCCACTGTGAGGGGGCCTAGGGAAAAACTGTTTTTT
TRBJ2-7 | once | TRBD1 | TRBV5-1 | CATATGNDPYEQYF | TGCGCCACCGCGACAGGGAATGACCCCTACGAGCAGTACTTC
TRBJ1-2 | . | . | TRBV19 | CASSPRGHGYTF | TGTGCCAGTAGTCCCAGGGGACATGGCTACACCTTC
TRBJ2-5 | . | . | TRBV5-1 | CASSLTRGMRETQYF | TGCGCCAGCAGCTTGACGCGTGGGATGCGAGAGACCCAGTACTTC
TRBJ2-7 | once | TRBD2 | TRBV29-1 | CSAVKRENPYEQYF | TGCAGCGCCGTAAAGCGGGAGAATCCCTACGAGCAGTACTTC
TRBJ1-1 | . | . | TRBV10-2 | CASSDERVGGAHTEAFF | TGCGCCAGCAGTGACGAACGGGTTGGGGGGGCGCACACTGAAGCTTTCTTT
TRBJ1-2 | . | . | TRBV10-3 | CAISDRGADYGYTF | TGTGCCATCAGTGACCGCGGGGCTGACTATGGCTACACCTTC
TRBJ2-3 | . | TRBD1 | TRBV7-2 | CASSRDRGFSDTQYF | TGTGCCAGCAGCCGCGACAGGGGCTTTTCAGATACGCAGTATTTT
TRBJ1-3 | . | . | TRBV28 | CASSAKARPSGNTIYF | TGTGCCAGCAGTGCCAAAGCAAGGCCCTCTGGAAACACCATATATTTT
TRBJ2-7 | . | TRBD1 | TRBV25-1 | CASSETGTEDYEQYF | TGTGCCAGCAGTGAGACCGGGACAGAGGACTACGAGCAGTACTTC
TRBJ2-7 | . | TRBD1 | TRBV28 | CASSKRQGATDEQYF | TGTGCCAGCAGTAAAAGACAGGGGGCGACGGACGAGCAGTACTTC
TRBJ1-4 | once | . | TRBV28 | CASKTPAGGNEKLFF | TGTGCCAGCAAAACCCCGGCAGGAGGGAATGAAAAACTGTTTTTT
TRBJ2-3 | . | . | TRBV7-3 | CASSLTGSVADTQYF | TGTGCCAGCAGCTTAACGGGGTCCGTTGCCGATACGCAGTATTTT
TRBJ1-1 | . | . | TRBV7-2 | CASSFRDTEAFF | TGTGCCAGCAGCTTCAGGGACACTGAAGCTTTCTTT
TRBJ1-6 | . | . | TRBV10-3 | CATRRPGGTLHF | TGTGCCACCCGCCGACCCGGAGGGACCCTCCACTTT
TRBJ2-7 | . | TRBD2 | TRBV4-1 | CASSQDLSGSSYEQYF | TGCGCCAGCAGCCAAGATCTAAGCGGGAGCTCCTACGAGCAGTACTTC
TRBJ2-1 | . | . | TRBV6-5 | CASSPRQGYNEQFF | TGTGCCAGCTCCCCGAGGCAGGGCTACAATGAGCAGTTCTTC
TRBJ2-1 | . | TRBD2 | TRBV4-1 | CASSQGLAGAKSSYNEQFF | TGCGCCAGCAGCCAAGGACTAGCGGGTGCCAAGAGCTCCTACAATGAGCAGTTCTTC
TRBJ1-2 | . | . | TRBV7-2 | CASRTERFYGYTF | TGTGCCAGCAGAACGGAACGGTTCTATGGCTACACCTTC
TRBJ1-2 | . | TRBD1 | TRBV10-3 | CAISESTGATGGTF | TGTGCCATCAGTGAGTCAACAGGGGCCACGGGAGGCACCTTC
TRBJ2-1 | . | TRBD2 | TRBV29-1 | CSVGWRLADVHEQFF | TGCAGCGTTGGATGGAGGCTAGCGGACGTCCATGAGCAGTTCTTC
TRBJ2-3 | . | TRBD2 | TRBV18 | CASSVGLAGSDTQYF | TGTGCCAGCTCAGTGGGACTAGCGGGCTCAGATACGCAGTATTTT
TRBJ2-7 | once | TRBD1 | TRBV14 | CASSHGDSYEQYF | TGTGCCAGCAGCCATGGGGACAGCTACGAGCAGTACTTC
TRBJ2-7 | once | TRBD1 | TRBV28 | CASSLFQGATTYEQYF | TGTGCCAGCAGTTTATTTCAGGGGGCAACAACCTACGAGCAGTACTTC
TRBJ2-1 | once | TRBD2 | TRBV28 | CASRTGGANEQFF | TGTGCCAGCAGAACGGGAGGCGCCAATGAGCAGTTCTTC
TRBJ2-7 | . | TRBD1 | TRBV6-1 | CASSGTGVGEQYF | TGTGCCAGCAGTGGGACAGGGGTCGGGGAGCAGTACTTC
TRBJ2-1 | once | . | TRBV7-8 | CASSAPPPRINEQFF | TGTGCCAGCAGCGCCCCTCCCCCCCGTATCAATGAGCAGTTCTTC
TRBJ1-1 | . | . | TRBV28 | CASSLLEAPSEAFF | TGTGCCAGCAGTTTATTGGAGGCTCCTTCAGAAGCTTTCTTT
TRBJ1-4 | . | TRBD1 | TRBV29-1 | CSGEPGQGHEKLFF | TGCAGCGGGGAGCCGGGACAGGGTCATGAAAAACTGTTTTTT
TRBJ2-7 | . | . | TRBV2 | CASRLSEHEQYF | TGTGCCAGCAGACTCTCAGAGCACGAGCAGTACTTC
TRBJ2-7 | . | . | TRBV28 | CASSRLLYEQYF | TGTGCCAGCAGTCGTCTTCTCTACGAGCAGTACTTC
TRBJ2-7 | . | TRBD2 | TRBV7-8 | CASSFGTSGTYEQYF | TGTGCCAGCAGCTTCGGGACTAGCGGCACCTACGAGCAGTACTTC
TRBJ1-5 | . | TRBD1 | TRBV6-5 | CASRLLRGSNQPQHF | TGTGCCAGCAGACTCCTCAGGGGGAGCAATCAGCCCCAGCATTTT
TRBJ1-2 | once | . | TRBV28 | CASSFIADGYTF | TGTGCCAGCAGTTTCATTGCTGATGGCTACACTTTC
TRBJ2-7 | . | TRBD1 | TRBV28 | CASSLYRGRELTRVQYF | TGTGCCAGCAGTTTATACAGGGGGCGAGAACTTACGAGGGTGCAGTACTTC
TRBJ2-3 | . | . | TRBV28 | CATWGGSGYTDTQYF | TGTGCCACTTGGGGAGGAAGCGGGTACACAGATACGCAGTATTTT
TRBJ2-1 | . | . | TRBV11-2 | CASSLGVGAEQFF | TGTGCCAGCAGCTTAGGGGTCGGTGCTGAGCAGTTCTTC
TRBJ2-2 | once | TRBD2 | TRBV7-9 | CASSLVWTSGGANTGELFF | TGTGCCAGCAGCTTAGTTTGGACTAGCGGGGGCGCGAACACCGGGGAGCTGTTTTTT
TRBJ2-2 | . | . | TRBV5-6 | CASSLAGRYAGELFF | TGTGCCAGCAGCTTGGCAGGGAGATACGCCGGGGAGCTGTTTTTT
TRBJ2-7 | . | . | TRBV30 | CAWTDRKTHYEQYF | TGTGCCTGGACGGACAGAAAGACGCACTACGAGCAGTACTTC
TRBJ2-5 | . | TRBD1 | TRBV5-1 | CASYTGGSETQYF | TGCGCCAGTTATACAGGGGGCTCGGAGACCCAGTACTTC